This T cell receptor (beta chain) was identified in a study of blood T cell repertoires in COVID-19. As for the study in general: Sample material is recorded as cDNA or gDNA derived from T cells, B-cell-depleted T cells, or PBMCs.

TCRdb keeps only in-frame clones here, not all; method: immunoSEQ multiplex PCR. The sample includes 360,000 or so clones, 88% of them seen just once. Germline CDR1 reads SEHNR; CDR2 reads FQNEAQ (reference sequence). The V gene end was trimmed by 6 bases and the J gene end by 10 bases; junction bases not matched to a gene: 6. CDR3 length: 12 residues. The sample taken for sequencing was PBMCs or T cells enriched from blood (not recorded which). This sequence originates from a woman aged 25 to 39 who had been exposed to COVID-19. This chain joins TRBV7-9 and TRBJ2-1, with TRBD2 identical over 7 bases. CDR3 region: CASRGRGREQFF. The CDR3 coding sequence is TGTGCCAGCAGGGGGAGGGGACGAGAGCAGTTCTTC.